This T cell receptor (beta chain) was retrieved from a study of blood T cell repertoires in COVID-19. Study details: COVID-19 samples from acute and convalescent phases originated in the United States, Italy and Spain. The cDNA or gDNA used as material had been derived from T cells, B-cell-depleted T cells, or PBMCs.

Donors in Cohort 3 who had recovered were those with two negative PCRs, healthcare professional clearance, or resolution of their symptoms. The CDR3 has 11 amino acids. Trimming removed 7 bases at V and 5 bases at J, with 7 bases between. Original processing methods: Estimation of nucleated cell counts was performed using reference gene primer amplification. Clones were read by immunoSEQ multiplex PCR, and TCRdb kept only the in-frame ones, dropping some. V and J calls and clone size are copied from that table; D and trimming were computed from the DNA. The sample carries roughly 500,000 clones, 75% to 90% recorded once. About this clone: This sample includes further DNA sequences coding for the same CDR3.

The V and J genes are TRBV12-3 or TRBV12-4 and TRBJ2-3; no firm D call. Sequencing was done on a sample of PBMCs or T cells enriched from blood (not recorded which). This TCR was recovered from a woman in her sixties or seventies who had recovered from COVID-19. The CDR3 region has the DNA TGTGCCAGCACCCTTAGAGATACGCAGTATTTT. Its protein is CASTLRDTQYF.